Described below is a single T cell receptor (beta chain) sequence and its context. Antigen: not known. The sample belongs to a study of OX40 agonist ivuxolimab in advanced cancers. Across the whole study: Ivuxolimab is a fully human IgG2 antibody that activates OX40 (CD134). Patients with prior anti-PD-1, anti-PD-L1 or anti-CTLA-4 therapy were eligible; 35% to 45% had some.

Repertoires were generated with immunoSEQ multiplex PCR, while TCRdb's copy carries only in-frame clones and drops some. The sample yields about 77,000 clones, more than 80% seen once. Overall study results and limits: In the expanded peripheral T cells, antigen specificity was never determined.

V lost 4 bases and J 9 bases, leaving 16 bases between the germline ends. This CDR3 region has 14 residues. The germline V gene encodes CDR1 MNHEY and CDR2 SVGAGI. The sample was CD4+ or CD8+ T cells sorted from blood, taken in a trial of the OX40 agonist ivuxolimab. The chain employs TRBV6-5 and TRBJ2-4; the D is unclear. The clonotype was recovered from an adult with an advanced solid tumor such as melanoma, head and neck, liver or kidney cancer. The CDR3 nucleotides read TGTGCCAGCAGTTCAGCTTTGGGCGTGGGCATTCAGTACTTC. This translates into CASSSALGVGIQYF.